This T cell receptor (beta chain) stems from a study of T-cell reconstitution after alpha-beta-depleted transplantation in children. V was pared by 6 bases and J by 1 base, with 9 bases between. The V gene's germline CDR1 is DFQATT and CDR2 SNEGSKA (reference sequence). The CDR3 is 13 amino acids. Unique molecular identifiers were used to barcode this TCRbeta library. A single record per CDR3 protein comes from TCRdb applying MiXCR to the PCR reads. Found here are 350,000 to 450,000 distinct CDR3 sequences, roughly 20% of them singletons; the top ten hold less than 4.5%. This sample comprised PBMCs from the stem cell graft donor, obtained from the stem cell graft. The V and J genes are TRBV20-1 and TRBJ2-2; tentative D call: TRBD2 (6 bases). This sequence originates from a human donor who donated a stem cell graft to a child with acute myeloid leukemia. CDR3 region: CSAWGENTGELFF. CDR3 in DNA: TGCAGTGCCTGGGGGGAGAACACCGGGGAGCTGTTTTTT.